This T cell receptor (beta chain) was identified in a study of shared clonotypes between healthy human individuals. This clone was recorded a few times. Different DNA sequences within this sample yield the same CDR3. When replicate PCRs were run on sorted subsets, they used 200 to 250 ng DNA, some 33,000 T cell genomes. Sequencing used immunoSEQ multiplex PCR; TCRdb keeps in-frame clones, though not all of them. The table includes 2 million to 2.5 million clones, just over 90% detected once. This clonotype originated in a young man in good health. Some clones in this sample may be carry-over from other donors' samples. The sequenced sample was naive CD4+ T cells from PBMCs. Indicated subset: CD45RA+ positively selected.

CDR3 in DNA: TGCAGCGTTGGGGGACGGATGAACACTGAAGCTTTCTTT. Its protein is CSVGGRMNTEAFF. This chain uses TRBV29-1 with TRBJ1-1, with D tentatively TRBD1 (5 bases). Trimming took 4 bases from V and 0 from J, leaving 9 bases between them. Germline values: CDR1 SQVTM, CDR2 ANQGSEA. The CDR3 contains 13 residues.